Detailed here is one T cell receptor beta chain. What it binds is not known. This entry belongs to a study of cytomegalovirus exposure and HLA in healthy donors. General observations from the study: Whilst most TCR sequences proved rare, a subset of public TCRs occurred across many donors. In the roughly 120 validation repertoires, a later analysis found that first-cohort TCR clusters tended to co-occur.

Some clones are missing from TCRdb's copy, which holds only in-frame ones; the method was immunoSEQ multiplex PCR. The sample lists 55,000 to 75,000 clones, about 95% occurring once. Germline lookup yields CDR1 SGHTA and CDR2 FQGNSA. V was cut by 6 bases and J by 0 bases, with 12 bases left in between. This CDR3 has 14 residues. The clonotype was recovered from a woman younger than 30 in good health and CMV-seronegative. Sequencing was done on a sample of PBMCs. This chain links TRBV7-2 with TRBJ2-7, with a weak D call TRBD2 (5 bases). DNA of the CDR3: TGTGCCAGCAGGGGGAGTGGGGACTCCTACGAGCAGTACTTC. Protein product: CASRGSGDSYEQYF.